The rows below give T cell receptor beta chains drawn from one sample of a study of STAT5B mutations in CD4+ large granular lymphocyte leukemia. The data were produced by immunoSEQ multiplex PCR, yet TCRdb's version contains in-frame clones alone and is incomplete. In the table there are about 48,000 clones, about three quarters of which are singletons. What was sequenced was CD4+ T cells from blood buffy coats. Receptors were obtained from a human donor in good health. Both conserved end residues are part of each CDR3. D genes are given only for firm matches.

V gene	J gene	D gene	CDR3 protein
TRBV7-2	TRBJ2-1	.	CASSLVGFREQFF
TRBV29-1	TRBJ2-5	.	CSVTRDNQYF
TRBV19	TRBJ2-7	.	CASSILGGSGYEQYF
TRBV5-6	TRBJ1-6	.	CASSLGDLDNSPLHF
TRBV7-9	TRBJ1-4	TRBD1	CASSPRQGGEKLFF
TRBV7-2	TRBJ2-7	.	CASSLAYGSSYEQYF
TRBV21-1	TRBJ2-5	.	CASSKSGNDRAEETQYF
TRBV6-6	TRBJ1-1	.	CASSLTGLNTEAFF
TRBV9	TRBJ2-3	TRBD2	CVSSVTSGGVADTQYF
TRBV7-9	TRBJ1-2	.	CASSSTDYGYTF
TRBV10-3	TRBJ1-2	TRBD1	CAISPTGAGEDGYTF
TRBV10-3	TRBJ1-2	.	CAISEGGAGYGYTF
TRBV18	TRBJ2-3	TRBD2	CASSPPLAGGKDTQYF
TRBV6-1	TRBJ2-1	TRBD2	CASSEAAGGASYNEQFF
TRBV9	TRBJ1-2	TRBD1	CASSVVATGGYGYTF
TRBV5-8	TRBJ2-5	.	CASSSRGNDF
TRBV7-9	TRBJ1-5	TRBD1	CASSSTGTGVLGNQPQHF
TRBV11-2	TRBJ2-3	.	CASSFATDTQYF
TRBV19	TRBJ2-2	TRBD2	CASSTIVSWTSATGELFF
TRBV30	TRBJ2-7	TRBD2	CAWSLSGGYGEQYF
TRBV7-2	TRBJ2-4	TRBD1	CASSFAGGAGNIQYF
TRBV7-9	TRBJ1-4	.	CASSNPVGTTNEKLFF
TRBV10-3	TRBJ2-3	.	CAISDSPTGTSDTQYF
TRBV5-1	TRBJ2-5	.	CASSEDNDPGTQYF
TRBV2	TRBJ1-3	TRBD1	CASTEGGTASGNTIYF
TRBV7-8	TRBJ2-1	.	CASSLAGLNYNEQFF
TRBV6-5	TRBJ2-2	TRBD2	CASSPGLADTGELFF
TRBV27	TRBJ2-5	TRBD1	CASSQGQGRETQYF
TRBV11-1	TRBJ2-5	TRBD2	CASSQSSGGIQETQYF
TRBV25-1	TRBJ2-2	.	CASSEMPNTGELFF
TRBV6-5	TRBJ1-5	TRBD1	CASSYDRVGQPQHF
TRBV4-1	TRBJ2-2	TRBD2	CASSQETGGLTGELFF